Listed here is a single TCR beta chain. The data were produced by immunoSEQ multiplex PCR, yet TCRdb's version contains in-frame clones alone and is incomplete. This sample yields approximately 100,000 clones, of which approximately 91% are seen a single time; around 3.5% belongs to the top ten. This entry is derived from a study of T cell changes during pregnancy in multiple sclerosis. The CDR3 consists of 13 residues. Germline V gene data show CDR1 as SGHVS and CDR2 as FQNEAQ. The ends were cut back, 3 bases at V and 4 bases at J, with 7 bases in the middle. The input for sequencing was peripheral blood, taken after pregnancy. This TCR was recovered from a female donor with multiple sclerosis, enrolled in a pregnancy study. The chain combines TRBV7-8 with TRBJ2-1; D gene unclear. The chain's CDR3 is CASSLVSYNEQFF. The DNA for the CDR3 is TGTGCCAGCAGCTTGGTCAGTTACAATGAGCAGTTCTTC.